These 9 T cell receptor beta chains share one sample of origin, sequenced in a study of T cell responses to AZD1222 COVID-19 vaccine. The assay was immunoSEQ multiplex PCR, and TCRdb's table has in-frame clones only and misses some. This repertoire shows about 120,000 clones, about 89% found once; its top ten account for approximately 4.2%. The starting material was peripheral blood, obtained on day 0 of AZD1222 vaccination. These receptors came from an adult in good health.

This chain links TRBV5-1 with TRBJ1-5; D might be TRBD1 (6 bases). CDR3 size: 15 residues. Between the trimmed V and J ends, which lost 0 bases and 1 base, there was a span of 8 bases. Germline CDR1 and CDR2: SGHRS and YFSETQ. CDR3 nucleotides: TGCGCCAGCAGCTTGGGGGACAAAAGCAATCAGCCCCAGCATTTT. Translating gives CASSLGDKSNQPQHF.

The rearrangement joins TRBV6-4 to TRBJ2-2, with D maybe TRBD1 (5 bases). V was shortened by 4 bases and J by 6 bases, with 6 bases between the two germline ends. The CDR3 totals 12 residues. Germline V gives CDR1 MRHNA, CDR2 SNTAGT. CDR3 sequence (DNA): TGTGCCAGCAGTGGACAGCCCGGGGAGCTGTTTTTT. Translated: CASSGQPGELFF.

This chain uses TRBV6-5 with TRBJ2-1, with TRBD2 matching 7 bases. The germline gives CDR1 MNHEY, CDR2 SVGAGI. The CDR3 contains 14 residues. With 5 bases clipped from V and 8 bases from J, the junction kept 9 bases outside the gene matches. The CDR3 sequence is CASSIVGGDHEQFF. The CDR3 DNA reads TGTGCCAGCAGTATAGTGGGGGGGGACCATGAGCAGTTCTTC.

This sequence joins TRBV24-1 and TRBJ2-7; maybe TRBD1 (6 bases). The CDR3 length is 14 residues. V lost 3 bases to trimming and J lost 3 bases, with 11 bases between them. Germline V gives CDR1 KGHDR, CDR2 SFDVKD. The CDR3 region has the DNA TGTGCCACCAGTGATCTCAAACAGGGCTACGAGCAGTACTTC. This sequence encodes CATSDLKQGYEQYF.

The CDR3 protein is CASSLVGVEDRYGYTF. In DNA, the CDR3 is TGTGCCAGCAGCTTAGTGGGTGTGGAGGACAGATATGGCTACACCTTC. The genes are TRBV5-4 and TRBJ1-2; D may be TRBD1 (6 bases). Trimming removed 2 bases from V and 5 bases from J, with 19 bases in between. The CDR3 consists of 16 residues. Germline lookup yields CDR1 SGHNT and CDR2 YYREEE (reference sequence).

The chain combines TRBV27 with TRBJ1-2; no clear D gene. V shed 6 bases and J shed 0 bases, with 8 bases lying between them. Germline V gene sequence: CDR1 MNHEY, CDR2 SMNVEV (reference sequence). This CDR3 has 13 residues. The CDR3 here is CASSPLANYGYTF. In DNA form, the CDR3 reads TGTGCCAGCAGCCCATTAGCTAACTATGGCTACACCTTC.

This clone occurred once. V gene TRBV28 combines with J gene TRBJ2-5; D gene unclear. CDR3 length: 13 residues. CDR1 is MDHEN and CDR2 is SYDVKM in the germline V gene. Trimming left V 6 bases short and J 4 bases short, with 12 bases between. The CDR3 reads CASRLGALETQYF. The CDR3 DNA reads TGTGCCAGCAGGTTAGGAGCCCTAGAGACCCAGTACTTC.

This chain joins TRBV7-9 and TRBJ1-3; TRBD1 agrees at 9 bases. The CDR3 extends over 18 amino acids. The germline CDR1 and CDR2 sequences are SEHNR and FQNEAQ (reference sequence). With V trimmed by 3 bases and J by 2 bases, 11 bases remained unmatched. The CDR3 DNA reads as TGTGCCAGCAGCTTGGGGACAGGGCACTATATCGCTGGAAACACCATATATTTT. As protein: CASSLGTGHYIAGNTIYF.

The chain has TRBV4-3 and TRBJ1-6; the D is unclear. With 3 bases removed from V and 1 base from J, the gap between germline ends came to 7 bases. CDR1 is LGHNA and CDR2 is YSLEER in the germline V gene. The CDR3 covers 15 residues. CDR3 amino acids: CASSHEGSYNSPLHF. For the CDR3, the DNA is TGCGCCAGCAGCCATGAGGGTTCCTATAATTCACCCCTCCACTTT.